This T cell receptor beta chain is from a study of chemoradiotherapy in HPV16-positive cancers. Libraries were prepared by immunoSEQ multiplex PCR; TCRdb keeps only in-frame clonotypes and omits some of them. The sample comprises some 32,000 clones, 80% to 90% of which are singletons, and approximately 2.8% rests with the top ten. J was trimmed by 3 bases and V by 5 bases; bases with no gene match: 6. Germline V gene lookup returns CDR1 MNHEY and CDR2 SMNVEV (reference sequence). CDR3 length: 14 residues. This clone has a single count. The sample here was blood, taken from a patient who underwent chemoradiotherapy. The receptor was isolated from a human donor with HPV-associated anogenital cancer. This sequence joins TRBV27 and TRBJ1-2; TRBD1 matches at 7 bases. For the CDR3, the DNA is TGTGCCAGCAGTGCCACAGGGGCCCACTATGGCTACACCTTC. Translation gives CASSATGAHYGYTF.